This T cell receptor (beta chain) was retrieved from a study of cytotoxic CD8 clonotypes in ibrutinib-treated CLL. Profiling relied on immunoSEQ multiplex PCR, and the TCRdb table lists in-frame clones only, not all of them. The sample records more than 60,000 clones, roughly 80% being singletons. The TCR was taken from a human donor with chronic lymphocytic leukemia. The sample consisted of PBMCs, taken after 24 months of ibrutinib treatment.

Here the CDR3 DNA reads TGTGCCAGCATGGACGTAGCGGGGGGAGGTGGAGGGAGCAATGAGCAGTTCTTC. As protein: CASMDVAGGGGGSNEQFF. V usage is TRBV2 and J usage is TRBJ2-1, with 10 bases aligning to TRBD2. The CDR3 covers 18 residues. Germline V lookup: CDR1 SNHLY, CDR2 FYNNEI. With 7 bases clipped from V and 6 bases from J, the junction kept 18 bases outside the gene matches.